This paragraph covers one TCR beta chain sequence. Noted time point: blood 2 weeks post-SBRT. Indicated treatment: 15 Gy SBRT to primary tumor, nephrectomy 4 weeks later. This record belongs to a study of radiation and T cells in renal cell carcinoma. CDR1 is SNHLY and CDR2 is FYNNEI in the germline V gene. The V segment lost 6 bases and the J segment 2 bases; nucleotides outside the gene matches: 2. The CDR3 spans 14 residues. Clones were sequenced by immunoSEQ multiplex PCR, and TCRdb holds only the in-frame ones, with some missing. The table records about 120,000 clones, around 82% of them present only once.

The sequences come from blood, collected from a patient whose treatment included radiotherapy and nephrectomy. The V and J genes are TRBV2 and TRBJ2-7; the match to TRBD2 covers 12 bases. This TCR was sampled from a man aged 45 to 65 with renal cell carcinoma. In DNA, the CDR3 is TGTGCCAGCAGGACTAGCGGGGGAACCTACGAGCAGTACTTC. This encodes CASRTSGGTYEQYF.